This T cell receptor beta chain was identified in a study of regulatory T cells in long-lasting Graves disease. This clonotype came up many times. Its antigen remains unknown. Documented time point: newly diagnosed GD, antithyroid drugs for less than 3 months. Isolated PBMC RNA provided the starting material for the TCR library. Construction of TCR beta libraries relied on iRepertoire HTBI primers and on Arm-PCR targeting CDR3 regions. TCRdb processed the multiplex PCR reads anew with MiXCR; each CDR3 protein has one entry. The sample lists over 350,000 distinct CDR3 sequences, approximately 15% seen once, with about 7.8% in the top ten. V trimming: 4 bases; J trimming: 4 bases; junction bases outside the gene matches: 8. The CDR3 has 16 residues. CDR1 and CDR2 (germline): SGHDN, FVKESK. Notes on the study in general: Preferential use of TRBV28, TRBJ1-2 and TRBJ2-5 was seen in persistent disease. Comparison showed that persistent patients shared more public clonotypes (around 3,000) than new patients (roughly 970).

These data were also reused for a study on T cells in Graves' hyperthyroidism and ophthalmopathy. Per that paper: HTBI primers were used for first-round RT-PCR of the TCR CDR3. Blood also held most thyroid clonotypes expanded beyond 0.001.

V gene TRBV14 combines with J gene TRBJ2-1; 9 bases line up with TRBD2. The receptor comes from a woman in her forties with Graves disease. This specimen was peripheral blood mononuclear cells (PBMCs), taken at new diagnosis, from a patient treated with antithyroid drugs. CDR3 in DNA: TGTGCCAGCAGCCCCCGGACTAGCGTAGTTTACAATGAGCAGTTCTTC. It yields the protein CASSPRTSVVYNEQFF.